The source of this T cell receptor (beta chain) is a study of human T cells and chemical hapten exposure. Broader study findings: Relative to control repertoires, expanded TCRs gave rise to significantly more large CDR3 similarity clusters.

The library tagged each cDNA molecule with unique molecular identifiers. TCRdb ran MiXCR on the RACE reads and lists one entry per CDR3 protein. In the table there are approximately 400,000 distinct CDR3 sequences, 5.1% of which are singletons. Regarding time point: pre-sensitization, week 0. Treatment of the sample: therapeutic diphenylcyclopropenone sensitization with weekly scalp DPC. Each patch test followed a blood draw. The length of the CDR3 is 15 residues. Germline V CDR1 and CDR2: DFQATT, SNEGSKA (reference sequence). V lost 1 base, J lost 4 bases, and 5 bases stayed unmatched. Note on this clonotype: Its specificity is not known.

The chain has TRBV20-1 and TRBJ2-5, with 11 bases that match TRBD2. Material: whole blood, obtained in connection with sensitization to the hapten diphenylcyclopropenone (DPC). This TCR was recovered from a woman in her forties or fifties with alopecia areata. Some clones in this sample may be carry-over from other donors' samples. This CDR3 reads CSARGPLAGVETQYF. For the CDR3, the DNA is TGCAGTGCTAGAGGCCCACTAGCGGGAGTAGAGACCCAGTACTTC.